These T cell receptor beta chains were read from a single sample in a study of CD8+ T cells in alopecia areata. Some clones are missing from TCRdb's copy, which holds only in-frame ones; the method was immunoSEQ multiplex PCR. The sample carries around 120,000 clones, less than 50% recorded once. Material: NKG2D-low CD8+ T cells sorted from blood. The receptors originated from a human donor with alopecia areata. Both conserved end residues are part of each CDR3. A D gene is named only where the DNA matches it firmly. Not all rows give a size; the values are once, few, many and, for expanded clones, a class.

clone size	V gene	J gene	D gene	CDR3 protein	CDR3 DNA
few	TRBV29-1	TRBJ2-3	TRBD2	CSVISGSTDTQYF	TGCAGCGTAATTAGCGGGAGCACAGATACGCAGTATTTT
-	TRBV14	TRBJ1-1	-	CASSLLTGAEAFF	TGTGCCAGCAGCCTGTTAACCGGCGCTGAAGCTTTCTTT
few	TRBV7-9	TRBJ2-7	TRBD1	CASSPGQGAFHEQYF	TGTGCCAGCAGTCCCGGACAGGGGGCATTCCACGAGCAGTACTTC
-	TRBV27	TRBJ2-3	-	CASSNRLDTQYF	TGTGCCAGCAGTAACCGCCTCGATACGCAGTATTTT
-	TRBV11-2	TRBJ2-7	TRBD2	CASSLDGTTLKQYF	TGTGCCAGCAGCTTAGATGGGACTACCCTAAAGCAGTACTTC
-	TRBV19	TRBJ1-1	-	CASSKAAEAFF	TGTGCCAGTAGCAAAGCGGCTGAAGCTTTCTTT
-	TRBV28	TRBJ1-2	-	CASSPRHGYTF	TGTGCCAGCAGTCCACGGCATGGCTACACCTTC
-	TRBV30	TRBJ2-2	TRBD2	CAWSVEGLAGALAGELFF	TGTGCCTGGAGTGTAGAGGGACTAGCGGGGGCGTTGGCCGGGGAGCTGTTTTTT
-	TRBV30	TRBJ2-3	-	CACPTGGADTQYF	TGTGCCTGCCCAACGGGGGGCGCTGATACGCAGTATTTT
-	TRBV30	TRBJ2-3	TRBD1	CAWTGTVTDTQYF	TGTGCCTGGACAGGGACAGTCACAGATACGCAGTATTTT
-	TRBV6-6	TRBJ2-7	-	CASTTGLYEQYF	TGTGCCAGCACCACAGGCCTCTACGAGCAGTACTTC
-	TRBV6-1	TRBJ2-1	-	CASSELEASYNEQFF	TGTGCCAGCAGTGAACTGGAGGCCTCCTACAATGAGCAGTTCTTC
-	TRBV21-1	TRBJ2-5	-	CASSKGFGDF	TGTGCCAGCAGCAAAGGCTTTGGAGACTTC
-	TRBV5-1	TRBJ1-1	-	CASSLASGESVEAFF	TGCGCCAGCAGCTTGGCCTCGGGTGAATCGGTTGAAGCTTTCTTT
-	TRBV29-1	TRBJ2-2	-	CSVTGPGGAGELFF	TGCAGCGTGACAGGGCCCGGGGGAGCCGGGGAGCTGTTTTTT
once	TRBV5-6	TRBJ2-1	TRBD2	CASSPGGLDEQFF	TGTGCCAGCAGCCCCGGAGGACTAGATGAGCAGTTCTTC
-	TRBV4-1	TRBJ2-5	-	CASSQGYRQETQYF	TGCGCCAGCAGCCAAGGATACAGACAAGAGACCCAGTACTTC
-	TRBV25-1	TRBJ2-7	-	CASSGLGRALEQYF	TGTGCCAGCAGTGGCCTCGGCAGGGCTCTCGAGCAGTACTTC
-	TRBV5-6	TRBJ2-4	TRBD1	CASSGGDRELLDIQYF	TGTGCCAGCAGCGGAGGGGACAGGGAGTTGTTAGACATTCAGTACTTC
few	TRBV14	TRBJ2-7	-	CASSPQIGYEQYF	TGTGCCAGCAGCCCACAGATAGGTTACGAGCAGTACTTC
once	TRBV29-1	TRBJ1-2	-	CSVDEGSGYTF	TGCAGCGTTGATGAGGGGTCTGGCTACACCTTC
-	TRBV28	TRBJ2-5	TRBD2	CASSFGGLAEETQYF	TGTGCCAGCAGTTTCGGGGGACTAGCGGAAGAGACCCAGTACTTC
few	TRBV7-9	TRBJ2-1	-	CASSFTVNEQFF	TGTGCCAGCAGCTTTACGGTCAATGAGCAGTTCTTC
-	TRBV29-1	TRBJ2-1	-	CSADTYNEQFF	TGCAGCGCGGACACTTACAATGAGCAGTTCTTC
-	TRBV12-5	TRBJ2-3	-	CASGLGTGPSTDTQYF	TGTGCTAGTGGTTTGGGAACAGGTCCTAGCACAGATACGCAGTATTTT
-	TRBV28	TRBJ2-1	TRBD2	CASSSLASGYNEQFF	TGTGCCAGCAGTTCACTTGCTAGCGGCTACAATGAGCAGTTCTTC
few	TRBV27	TRBJ2-2	-	CASNPGAGSDTGELFF	TGTGCCAGCAACCCAGGTGCAGGGTCGGACACCGGGGAGCTGTTTTTT
-	TRBV29-1	TRBJ2-7	TRBD2	CSAHGLAGEREQYF	TGCAGCGCCCACGGACTAGCGGGAGAGCGCGAGCAGTACTTC
-	TRBV5-4	TRBJ2-7	TRBD1	CASSPTGGWPEQYF	TGTGCCAGCAGCCCGACAGGGGGCTGGCCCGAGCAGTACTTC
few	TRBV28	TRBJ2-5	TRBD2	CASSSPGLAGAEYQETQYF	TGTGCCAGCAGTTCCCCGGGACTAGCGGGGGCTGAGTACCAAGAGACCCAGTACTTC
-	TRBV30	TRBJ2-1	TRBD2	CAGSGDNEQFF	TGTGCCGGAAGCGGGGACAATGAGCAGTTCTTC
-	TRBV27	TRBJ2-1	-	CASSSDPSYNEQFF	TGTGCCAGCAGTTCCGACCCCTCCTACAATGAGCAGTTCTTC
-	TRBV29-1	TRBJ2-7	-	CSVGSGGGYEQYF	TGCAGCGTTGGTTCGGGGGGCGGCTACGAGCAGTACTTC
few	TRBV29-1	TRBJ2-7	-	CSAGAGDYEQYF	TGCAGCGCGGGGGCAGGGGACTACGAGCAGTACTTC
few	TRBV29-1	TRBJ2-1	TRBD2	CSVVGGSYNEQFF	TGCAGCGTTGTTGGCGGGAGTTACAATGAGCAGTTCTTC
-	TRBV5-1	TRBJ2-3	TRBD1	CASSPGTGGTDTQYF	TGCGCCAGCAGCCCCGGGACAGGGGGCACAGATACGCAGTATTTT
few	TRBV29-1	TRBJ2-7	TRBD2	CSVSAASGQYF	TGCAGCGTTTCTGCCGCTAGCGGGCAGTACTTC
-	TRBV29-1	TRBJ2-7	TRBD2	CSVELSSGSWEQYF	TGCAGCGTTGAACTGTCTAGCGGTTCGTGGGAGCAGTACTTC
-	TRBV30	TRBJ2-2	TRBD2	CAAGLVPGELFF	TGTGCCGCCGGACTAGTCCCCGGGGAGCTGTTTTTT
-	TRBV2	TRBJ2-7	-	CASSDVNYEQYF	TGTGCCAGCAGTGATGTCAACTACGAGCAGTACTTC
few	TRBV29-1	TRBJ2-1	TRBD1	CSVAGTGDSDEQFF	TGCAGCGTGGCGGGGACAGGGGATTCAGATGAGCAGTTCTTC
-	TRBV28	TRBJ2-5	-	CASSPPQETQYF	TGTGCCAGCAGCCCACCCCAAGAGACCCAGTACTTC
few	TRBV29-1	TRBJ1-1	TRBD1	CSHEGTGRQEAFF	TGCAGCCATGAGGGGACAGGGAGGCAAGAAGCTTTCTTT
-	TRBV4-1	TRBJ2-2	-	CASSQALAGELFF	TGCGCCAGCAGCCAAGCGTTGGCCGGGGAGCTGTTTTTT
-	TRBV29-1	TRBJ2-7	-	CSVDTQGSYEQYF	TGCAGCGTTGACACTCAGGGTTCCTACGAGCAGTACTTC
few	TRBV29-1	TRBJ1-1	TRBD1	CSAQDRVPEAFF	TGCAGCGCACAGGACAGGGTCCCTGAAGCTTTCTTT
-	TRBV27	TRBJ2-7	-	CASSPDSSYEQYF	TGTGCCAGCAGCCCCGACAGTTCCTACGAGCAGTACTTC
-	TRBV29-1	TRBJ2-7	TRBD1	CSVEDGWDRGPQQYF	TGCAGCGTTGAAGATGGTTGGGACAGGGGGCCCCAGCAGTACTTC
few	TRBV29-1	TRBJ1-1	-	CSVIQPPPENTEAFF	TGCAGCGTAATACAGCCCCCACCCGAGAACACTGAAGCTTTCTTT
-	TRBV29-1	TRBJ1-2	-	CSVEDPAGAHPGVGYGYTF	TGCAGCGTTGAAGACCCCGCCGGGGCTCATCCCGGGGTGGGGTATGGCTACACCTTC
-	TRBV27	TRBJ1-1	-	CASSSTGEAFF	TGTGCCAGCAGTTCAACGGGTGAAGCTTTCTTT
-	TRBV29-1	TRBJ1-2	-	CSVINSYGYTF	TGCAGCGTTATCAACTCCTATGGCTACACCTTC
-	TRBV2	TRBJ2-7	TRBD2	CASLPTSGVYEQYF	TGTGCCAGCCTGCCAACTAGCGGGGTCTACGAGCAGTACTTC
-	TRBV20-1	TRBJ1-2	-	CSAWAFGALTF	-
-	TRBV2	TRBJ1-6	TRBD1	CASTRTGGGNNSPLHF	TGTGCCAGCACCCGGACAGGAGGGGGTAATAATTCACCCCTCCACTTT
few	TRBV4-3	TRBJ2-7	-	CASSQDVAPEGYEQYF	TGCGCCAGCAGCCAAGATGTGGCGCCCGAGGGCTACGAGCAGTACTTC
-	TRBV27	TRBJ2-7	TRBD1	CASSSHPRTGDEQYF	TGTGCCAGCAGTTCTCACCCGAGGACAGGAGACGAGCAGTACTTC
-	TRBV11-2	TRBJ2-7	-	CASSLGGGTFYEQYF	TGTGCCAGCAGCTTAGGTGGAGGGACCTTCTACGAGCAGTACTTC
-	TRBV27	TRBJ1-5	-	CASSLRGLNQPQHF	TGTGCCAGCAGTCTCCGCGGACTCAATCAGCCCCAGCATTTT